This TCR beta chain appears in the sequencing data of a study of blood T cells in healthy people across ages. Study-wide findings and caveats: Expanded clonotype changes were possibly confounded by unknown donor CMV status. Diversity of TCR beta correlated strongly with naive T cell percentage.

As to this clonotype: Its antigen is not known.

CDR1 and CDR2 (germline): SEHNR, FQNEAQ (reference sequence). Trimming removed 3 bases from V and 3 bases from J, with 14 bases in between. The CDR3 extends over 16 amino acids. Combining a sample-barcoded 5' primer with a J-beta primer mix, a second PCR ran for roughly 7 to 12 cycles. All samples gave at least 2.5 million CDR3-containing paired-end reads. TCRdb reprocessed the 5' RACE reads via MiXCR and lists one record per CDR3 protein. This table holds around 1.1 million distinct CDR3 sequences, 35% to 40% found once. The TCR sequence derives from a man aged 18 to 30 in good health. Input material: blood. This sequence joins TRBV7-9 and TRBJ2-2; either TRBD1 or TRBD2 may supply D (5 bases each). The CDR3, as DNA: TGTGCCAGCAGCTTCTGGGGGTTTTGGGACACCGGGGAGCTGTTTTTT. Translated, it gives CASSFWGFWDTGELFF.